Listed below are T cell receptor beta chains from one sample, sequenced in a study of shared clonotypes between healthy human individuals. This table comes from immunoSEQ multiplex PCR, and its TCRdb copy is limited to in-frame clones, with some not included. In the table there are a few million clones, around nine tenths of which are singletons. The sample was naive CD4+ T cells sorted from blood. The receptors shown here come from a young man in good health. CDR3s include the opening cysteine and the closing phenylalanine or tryptophan. Each record gives: V gene, J gene, clone size, D gene, CDR3 DNA, CDR3 protein. A D gene is named only where the DNA matches it firmly. Where a row states a size, it is once, few, many or the class of an expanded clone; other rows omit it.

>TRBV11-2|TRBJ1-4|-|-
TGTGCCAGCGGGCAGGGGTTGGATGAAAAACTGTTTTTT
CASGQGLDEKLFF
>TRBV12-2|TRBJ1-5|-|-
TGTGCAAGTCGCCCCGAAACTTACGGCTGGGGACAGGGGGTTGATCAGCCCCAGCATTTT
CASRPETYGWGQGVDQPQHF
>TRBV7-2|TRBJ2-5|-|TRBD1
TGTGCCAGCAGCCCTAGGGGACAGGGGTCTAAGGAGACCCAGTACTTC
CASSPRGQGSKETQYF
>TRBV5-1|TRBJ1-3|-|-
TGCGCCAGCAGCTTGGAATCCTGGGTCTCTGGAAACACCATATATTTT
CASSLESWVSGNTIYF
>TRBV5-1|TRBJ2-5|-|-
TGCGCCAGCAGCTCCTTTCCGGGACTCAAAGAGACCCAGTACTTC
CASSSFPGLKETQYF
>TRBV7-2|TRBJ1-4|-|-
TGTGCCAGCACCCTGGATCGTAATGAAAAACTGTTTTTT
CASTLDRNEKLFF
>TRBV19|TRBJ1-2|-|TRBD1
TGTGCCAGTAGTAAGGGACAGCCTAACTATGGCTACACCTTC
CASSKGQPNYGYTF
>TRBV7-9|TRBJ1-1|-|-
TGTGCCAGCAGCGTGGCGGCCACTGAAGCTTTCTTT
CASSVAATEAFF
>TRBV2|TRBJ2-2|once|-
TGTGCCAGCATCAGGGCCGTGGACACCGGGGAGCTGTTTTTT
CASIRAVDTGELFF
>TRBV28|TRBJ1-2|-|-
TGTGCCAGCAGCTACGGACTCACGACTCCTCACTATGGCTACACCTTC
CASSYGLTTPHYGYTF
>TRBV7-2|TRBJ2-7|-|-
TGTGCCAGCAGCCCGGGACCAAGGGCGGGGGCATACGAGCAGTACTTC
CASSPGPRAGAYEQYF
>TRBV6-4|TRBJ1-2|few|TRBD1
TGTGCCAGCAGCCCTGGGACAGGTAGCTATGGCTACACCTTC
CASSPGTGSYGYTF
>TRBV11-3|TRBJ2-1|once|-
TGTGCCAGCAGCTTGCAGGGCAATGAGCAGTTCTTC
CASSLQGNEQFF
>TRBV7-9|TRBJ2-6|-|-
TGTGCCAGCAGCTTAGCGCTCGAAGGGGCCAACGTCCTGACTTTC
CASSLALEGANVLTF
>TRBV30|TRBJ2-1|-|-
TGTGCCTGGTCTGATGGGTCCTACAATGAGCAGTTCTTC
CAWSDGSYNEQFF
>TRBV11-2|TRBJ2-7|-|TRBD1
TGTGCCAGCAGCCAGCCGGGACAGGGGCGGGAAAGGAGCTCCTACGAGCAGTACTTC
CASSQPGQGRERSSYEQYF
>TRBV5-4|TRBJ2-5|-|-
TGTGCCAGCAGCTTGGGAGCGGGCCAAGAGACCCAGTACTTC
CASSLGAGQETQYF
>TRBV7-2|TRBJ2-5|-|-
TGTGCCAGCAGCTTACGGACTATCCAAGAGACCCAGTACTTC
CASSLRTIQETQYF
>TRBV7-3|TRBJ2-3|-|-
TGTGCCAGCAGCGTTACCCAAGCCGACACAGATACGCAGTATTTT
CASSVTQADTDTQYF
>TRBV7-9|TRBJ1-3|-|-
TGTGCCAGCAGCTCTCCCGGTGTAGGAAACACCATATATTTT
CASSSPGVGNTIYF
>TRBV7-9|TRBJ2-7|once|-
TGTGCCAGCAGCTTGTGGACCTACGAGCAGTACTTC
CASSLWTYEQYF
>TRBV19|TRBJ2-1|-|TRBD2
TGTGCCAGTAGTGGGGGGAAACTAGCGGTAAATAGTAATGAGCAGTTCTTC
CASSGGKLAVNSNEQFF
>TRBV7-2|TRBJ2-1|-|-
TGTGCCAGCAGCGAGGGCAAGGGTGAGCAGTTCTTC
CASSEGKGEQFF
>TRBV5-1|TRBJ2-3|-|-
TGCGCCAGCAGCTTGGGACTAACGCGCACAGATACGCAGTATTTT
CASSLGLTRTDTQYF
>TRBV28|TRBJ2-3|-|TRBD2
TGTGCCAGCAGCCTCCTAGCGGGGGAGGCAGATACGCAGTATTTT
CASSLLAGEADTQYF
>TRBV12-5|TRBJ2-5|-|TRBD2
TGTGCTAGTGGTTTGGTTAGCGGGATGCGAGAGACCCAGTACTTC
CASGLVSGMRETQYF
>TRBV28|TRBJ2-7|once|-
TGTGCCAGCAGGGACAGCTTTGGCCTCTACGAGCAGTACTTC
CASRDSFGLYEQYF
>TRBV19|TRBJ1-4|-|TRBD1
TGTGCCACCGCAGGGGGCGGTGTTGAAAAACTGTTTTTT
CATAGGGVEKLFF
>TRBV19|TRBJ1-6|-|-
TGTGCCAGTAGTCTCAAGACCCTAAATTCACCCCTCCACTTT
CASSLKTLNSPLHF
>TRBV10-3|TRBJ2-7|-|-
TGTGCCACTGAAGGAATATCCTACGAGCAGTACTTC
CATEGISYEQYF
>TRBV10-3|TRBJ1-5|-|-
TGTGCCATCAGTGAGCTTATCGGGGGGCAGCCCCAGCATTTT
CAISELIGGQPQHF
>TRBV7-9|TRBJ2-7|-|TRBD1
TGTGCCAGCAGCTTAGCACAGGGGGTTTACGAGCAGTACTTC
CASSLAQGVYEQYF
>TRBV30|TRBJ1-4|-|-
TGTGCCTGGAGTGACTTCCGGGCACAACTGTTTTTT
CAWSDFRAQLFF
>TRBV5-5|TRBJ1-6|-|TRBD1
TGTGCCAGCAGCTTGGAAGGGGGCGCCGGGTCACCCCTCCACTTT
CASSLEGGAGSPLHF
>TRBV11-2|TRBJ1-6|-|-
TGTGCCAGCAGCCCCTTCCCTGACCACCCTGGTAGCCACTTT
CASSPFPDHPGSHF
>TRBV18|TRBJ2-7|-|TRBD1
TGTGCCAGCTCCTCGAAGGGCACAGGGGGGCCCTACGAGCAGTACTTC
CASSSKGTGGPYEQYF
>TRBV11-3|TRBJ1-5|-|-
TGTGCCAGCAGCTTTCAGCACCGGGGCAATCAGCCCCAGCATTTT
CASSFQHRGNQPQHF
>TRBV5-1|TRBJ2-3|-|-
TGCGCCAGCAGCCTGGCCTTGGATACGCAGTATTTT
CASSLALDTQYF
>TRBV2|TRBJ1-4|-|-
TGTGCCAGCACATCCACAACTAATGAAAAACTGTTTTTT
CASTSTTNEKLFF
>TRBV30|TRBJ1-6|-|-
TGTGCCTGGAGTCTTCAGGGCCGTGCGATACATTCACCCCTCCACTTT
CAWSLQGRAIHSPLHF
>TRBV5-1|TRBJ1-3|-|TRBD1
TGCGCCAGCAGCGAGACAGGGGAATCAGGAAACACCATATATTTT
CASSETGESGNTIYF
>TRBV27|TRBJ2-1|once|-
TGTGCCAGCAGTTTGCGGACGACAGGTTACTACTACAATGAGCAGTTCTTC
CASSLRTTGYYYNEQFF
>TRBV11-3|TRBJ2-3|-|-
TGTGCCAGCAGCCTAGGGGGGATGGATACGCAGTATTTT
CASSLGGMDTQYF
>TRBV6-1|TRBJ2-2|-|TRBD1
TGTGCCAGCAGGGGACAGGGGGCCGCCGGGGAGCTGTTTTTT
CASRGQGAAGELFF
>TRBV11-2|TRBJ2-7|-|TRBD1
TGTGCCAGCAGAAGACAGGGGGAGCAGTACTTC
CASRRQGEQYF
>TRBV5-1|TRBJ1-2|-|-
TGCGCCAGCAGCTTGGGCGGGGGAGGCGGCTATGGCTACACCTTC
CASSLGGGGGYGYTF